The 5 T cell receptor beta chains given below trace back to one sample, sequenced in a study of OX40 agonist ivuxolimab in advanced cancers. Clones were sequenced by immunoSEQ multiplex PCR, and TCRdb holds only the in-frame ones, with some missing. The sample records 60,000 to 80,000 clones, around 90% being singletons. Sequences were derived from CD4+ or CD8+ T cells sorted from blood, sampled in a trial of the OX40 agonist ivuxolimab. These receptors were obtained from an adult with an advanced solid tumor such as melanoma, head and neck, liver or kidney cancer.

J is TRBJ1-2 and V is TRBV5-5; 7 bases agree with TRBD1. The CDR3 is 17 residues long. The junction had 13 bases not matched to a gene; V was cut back by 1 base and J by 4 bases. Germline CDR1 is SGHKS and CDR2 is YYEKEE (reference sequence). CDR3 DNA sequence: TGTGCCAGCAGCTTGTTGGCCCCCGGGACAGTCCTCTATGGCTACACCTTC. Translated: CASSLLAPGTVLYGYTF.

The chain couples TRBV7-6 to TRBJ1-5, with D unclear. Trimming removed 2 bases from V and 7 bases from J, with 24 bases in between. This CDR3 spans 18 amino acids. Germline V gives CDR1 SGHVS, CDR2 FNYEAQ. This chain's CDR3 is CASSLRIFSSDGIQPQHF. The CDR3 nucleotides read TGTGCCAGCAGCTTAAGGATATTCAGTTCGGATGGGATCCAGCCCCAGCATTTT. The variable domain in full, completed from reference TRBV7-6 and TRBJ1-5, reads GAGVSQSPRYKVTKRGQDVALRCDPISGHVSLYWYRQALGQGPEFLTYFNYEAQQDKSGLPNDRFSAERPEGSISTLTIQRTEQRDSAMYRCASSLRIFSSDGIQPQHFGDGTRLSIL.

This rearrangement joins TRBV6-5 to TRBJ1-5; no reliable D call. V was trimmed by 3 bases and J by 10 bases, leaving 13 bases between them. Germline V gene lookup returns CDR1 MNHEY and CDR2 SVGAGI. The CDR3 extends over 13 amino acids. CDR3 in DNA: TGTGCCAGCAGTTATCGCGAGGGCCGACCCCAGCATTTT. This encodes CASSYREGRPQHF.

This clone has a handful of counts. The chain uses TRBV7-6 and TRBJ1-5; D gene ambiguous. In germline, CDR1 is SGHVS, CDR2 FNYEAQ. Between the trimmed V and J ends, which lost 8 bases and 3 bases, there was a span of 8 bases. The CDR3 covers 12 residues. The CDR3 region has the DNA TGTGCCAGCGCGTCGCCCAATCAGCCCCAGCATTTT. Protein product: CASASPNQPQHF.

This clone was seen a single time. The chain is built from TRBV10-3 and TRBJ2-3, with D unresolved. The germline V gene has CDR1 ENHRY and CDR2 SYGVKD. V was trimmed by 0 bases and J by 4 bases, leaving 8 bases between them. This CDR3 spans 14 amino acids. Here the CDR3 reads CAISESAGPDTQYF. The DNA for the CDR3 is TGTGCCATCAGTGAGTCGGCAGGTCCAGATACGCAGTATTTT.